This T cell receptor beta chain was captured by sequencing in a study of blood T cell repertoires in COVID-19 (dated by TCRdb to about 2020). General notes on the study: Collaborator samples came from the United States, Italy and Spain and covered acute and convalescent phases of COVID-19. Deeply sampled blood TCRbeta repertoires from subjects exposed to, actively infected with, or recovered from COVID-19 were included in the dataset. The material from the prospective study consisted of cDNA or gDNA derived from T cells, B-cell-depleted T cells, or PBMCs. Where HLA class I and class II types were available, the types were taken from metadata supplied by the sample provider, not from assay-based typing. The repertoires were made available in a free public database intended to serve as a resource for research on the immune response to SARS-CoV-2. Samples were obtained from the ongoing ImmuneRACE study (first 160 participants) and from roughly 1,300 subjects provided by 6 global collaborators. Sample metadata almost always included a de-identified subject ID, COVID-19 status, age in years and sex.

Collaborating institutions collected whole blood in K2EDTA tubes following their own protocols. For TCRbeta analysis, collaborators shipped samples as frozen whole blood, isolated PBMCs, or DNA extracted from either of those sample types. In the germline V gene (reference sequence), CDR1 corresponds to SGHKS and CDR2 to YYEKEE. At the junction V is shortened by 4 bases and J by 5 bases; bases outside the gene matches: 10. From the cysteine up to the phenylalanine, the CDR3 has a length of 15 residues. The CDR3 DNA has 45 bases and is translated from base 1. As for this clone: Its specific antigen is unknown. Base-call qualities are not available, and no considerably larger clone is one nucleotide away.

The paper's findings and limits, for the study overall: The quantity of clinical and demographic metadata differed by source and by participant and was supplied without curation.

TCRbeta CDR3 regions were amplified from genomic DNA by means of the immunoSEQ Assay, a bias-controlled multiplex PCR. In the authors' own workflow: Nucleated cell counts per sample were estimated from amplification of reference gene primers within the assay. To quantify the absolute abundance of each unique TCRbeta CDR3 rearrangement, sequence reads were collapsed and filtered. Productive Simpson clonality was computed per sample as the square root of Simpson's diversity index over productive rearrangements. TCRdb re-hosts the immuneACCESS table, in-frame sequences only. Its copies lack some clones; in the studies checked, an unresolved V gene accounts for under half of them, and the cause for the rest is not known. The V and J calls and the clone size are those of that table, but D and trimming were determined from the DNA. This sample comprises around 100,000 clones, more than 75% of them detected only once. 1.4% to 1.5% of the sample is in the top ten clones.

The source of this sequence is a man aged 35-49 years with acute or convalescent COVID-19. The material sequenced was peripheral blood. The V and J genes are TRBV5-5 and TRBJ1-1; 8 of the junction bases match TRBD1. The DNA sequence is given as TGTGCCAGCAGCAACCACGGACAGGGTTTAACTGAAGCTTTCTTT. Translated, this gives CASSNHGQGLTEAFF. Beyond the CDR3, the reference TRBV5-5 and TRBJ1-1 genes provide the residues; the full variable domain reads: DAGVTQSPTHLIKTRGQQVTLRCSPISGHKSVSWYQQVLGQGPQFIFQYYEKEERGRGNFPDRFSARQFPNYSSELNVNALLLGDSALYLCASSNHGQGLTEAFFGQGTRLTVV.